These 5 T cell receptor beta chains were all obtained from the same sample, sequenced in a study of shared clonotypes between healthy human individuals. The protocol was immunoSEQ multiplex PCR, while the TCRdb copy is restricted to in-frame clones and leaves out a portion. This table holds over a million clones, roughly 74% found once. Sequencing used memory CD4+ T cells from PBMCs. Subset defined: CD45RA-negative fraction. All receptors come from a man between 18 and 35 years old in good health. Some clones in this sample may be carry-over from other donors' samples.

This chain connects TRBV29-1 to TRBJ1-4; D is unclear. Germline CDR1 is SQVTM and CDR2 is ANQGSEA. The CDR3 spans 13 residues. Trimming took off 4 bases at V and 7 bases at J, with 13 bases between the two ends. CDR3 DNA: TGCAGCGTTGCCCCGGCGGGCTTTGAAAAACTGTTTTTT. Its translation: CSVAPAGFEKLFF.

V and J are TRBV29-1 and TRBJ1-1, with D possibly matching TRBD1 (5 bases). Trimming removed 5 bases from V and 4 bases from J, with 11 bases in between. The CDR3 loop spans 12 amino acids. The V gene's germline CDR1 is SQVTM and CDR2 ANQGSEA. CDR3 region: CSVQGSATEAFF. For the CDR3, the DNA is TGCAGCGTTCAGGGTTCGGCCACTGAAGCTTTCTTT.

About this clone: This may stem from a read error, because a much larger clone lies one nucleotide away. The J gene is TRBJ1-3, the V gene TRBV28; TRBD1 matches at 10 bases. Germline assignment: CDR1 MDHEN and CDR2 SYDVKM. This CDR3 comprises 14 residues. V trimming: 3 bases; J trimming: 5 bases; junction bases outside the gene matches: 1. The CDR3, as DNA: TGTGCCAGCAGTTTGACAGGGGGCCGAAACACCATATATTTT. It specifies CASSLTGGRNTIYF.

The chain recombines TRBV7-2 with TRBJ2-7; D uncertain. Germline CDR1 SGHTA, CDR2 FQGNSA. CDR3 length equals 12 residues. The germline V and J ends were trimmed by 2 bases and 6 bases, with 8 bases remaining between them. CDR3 nucleotide sequence: TGTGCCAGCAGCTTAAACTCGGGCGAGCAGTACTTC. Amino acid sequence: CASSLNSGEQYF.

This clone was observed a handful of times. The genes are TRBV13 and TRBJ1-2; TRBD1 aligns across 9 bases. Germline V gene lookup returns CDR1 PRHDT and CDR2 FYEKMQ (reference sequence). This CDR3 spans 13 amino acids. J gave up 4 bases and V 5 bases, and 2 bases lay outside the gene matches. The CDR3 DNA reads as TGTGCCAGCAGCCTGGACAGGGGCTATGGCTACACCTTC. This sequence encodes CASSLDRGYGYTF.